The clone carrying this T cell receptor (beta chain) appeared a single time. Antigen: not known. Carried by the TCR beta cDNA libraries were unique molecular identifiers. TCRdb re-derived calls from the PCR reads in MiXCR, one entry per CDR3 protein. The sample shows roughly 400,000 distinct CDR3 sequences, roughly 38% of them seen only once. This sample was included in a study of post-analysis software for immune sequencing data. Findings and caveats of the study: When compared against controls, multiple sclerosis patients showed significantly lower normalized Chao1 diversity. F measure clustering grouped samples strongly by preparation batch.

The sequenced sample was blood. The source is a girl aged 2-10 years with multiple sclerosis.

CDR3 amino acids: CASSPRVGLAGRKGEETQYF. CDR3 sequence (DNA): TGTGCCAGCAGTCCAAGGGTGGGACTAGCGGGAAGGAAGGGAGAAGAGACCCAGTACTTC. This sequence joins TRBV25-1 and TRBJ2-5; TRBD2 agrees at 13 bases. V trimming: 5 bases; J trimming: 3 bases; junction bases outside the gene matches: 18. Germline V lookup: CDR1 MGHDK, CDR2 SYGVNS. The CDR3 is 20 residues long.